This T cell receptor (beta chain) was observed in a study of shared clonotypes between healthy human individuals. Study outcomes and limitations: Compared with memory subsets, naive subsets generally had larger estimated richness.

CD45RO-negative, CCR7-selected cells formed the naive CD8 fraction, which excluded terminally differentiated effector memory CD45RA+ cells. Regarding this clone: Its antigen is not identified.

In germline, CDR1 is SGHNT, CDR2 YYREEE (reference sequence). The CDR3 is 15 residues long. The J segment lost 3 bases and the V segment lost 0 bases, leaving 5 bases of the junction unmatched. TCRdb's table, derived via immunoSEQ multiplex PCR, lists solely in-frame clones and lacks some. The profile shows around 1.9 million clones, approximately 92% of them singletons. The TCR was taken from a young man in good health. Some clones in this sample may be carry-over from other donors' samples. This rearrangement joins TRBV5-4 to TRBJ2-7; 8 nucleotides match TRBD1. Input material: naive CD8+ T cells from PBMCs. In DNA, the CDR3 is TGTGCCAGCAGCTTGGACCGGGACAGGATCTACGAGCAGTACTTC. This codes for CASSLDRDRIYEQYF. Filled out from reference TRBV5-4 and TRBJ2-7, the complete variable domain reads ETGVTQSPTHLIKTRGQQVTLRCSSQSGHNTVSWYQQALGQGPQFIFQYYREEENGRGNFPPRFSGLQFPNYSSELNVNALELDDSALYLCASSLDRDRIYEQYFGPGTRLTVT.